Shown below are 9 T cell receptor beta chains from a single sample sequenced in a study of blood T cell repertoires in COVID-19. Here immunoSEQ multiplex PCR was the method, and the copy in TCRdb shows in-frame clones only, minus some. The sample holds some 270,000 clones; roughly 88% are singletons and the top ten take 11%. Material: peripheral blood. Receptors originate from a woman in her seventies with acute or convalescent COVID-19.

The genes are TRBV10-2 and TRBJ2-1, with D tentatively TRBD2 (6 bases). This CDR3 is built from 16 residues. Trimming pared 0 bases from V and 0 bases from J, leaving 9 bases between. CDR1 WSHSY and CDR2 SAAADI come from the germline V gene. CDR3 nucleotides: TGCGCCAGCAGTGAGTCGGCGGGGAGCTCCTACAATGAGCAGTTCTTC. This gives the protein CASSESAGSSYNEQFF.

J is TRBJ1-5 and V is TRBV2; a weak D match, TRBD1 (6 bases). The CDR3 totals 14 residues. The germline V gene encodes CDR1 SNHLY and CDR2 FYNNEI. Trimming shortened V by 6 bases and J by 2 bases, and 11 bases separated the two germline ends. Written as DNA, the CDR3 is TGTGCCAGCAGACTACAGGGCGGCAATCAGCCCCAGCATTTT. As protein: CASRLQGGNQPQHF.

The genes are TRBV29-1 and TRBJ1-2; D perhaps matches TRBD1 (6 bases). This CDR3 contains 14 residues. Trimming shortened V by 0 bases and J by 8 bases, and 16 bases separated the two germline ends. The V gene's germline CDR1 is SQVTM and CDR2 ANQGSEA. CDR3 sequence reads: CSVEDLAGVRGYTF. The CDR3 DNA reads TGCAGCGTTGAAGATCTGGCAGGGGTTCGGGGCTACACCTTC.

The chain links TRBV5-1 to TRBJ1-1, with D hard to call. There are 14 residues in the CDR3. The germline V and J ends were trimmed by 4 bases and 0 bases, with 10 bases remaining between them. Looked up from germline, CDR1 is SGHRS and CDR2 is YFSETQ. Here the CDR3 reads CASSVSRMNTEAFF. In nucleotides, the CDR3 is TGCGCCAGCAGCGTTAGCCGCATGAACACTGAAGCTTTCTTT.

This chain uses TRBV4-2 with TRBJ1-3; D possibly corresponds to TRBD1 (6 bases). The CDR3 covers 15 residues. Trimming shortened V by 1 base and J by 5 bases, and 12 bases separated the two germline ends. The germline CDR1 and CDR2 sequences are LGHNA and YNFKEQ. The CDR3 DNA sequence: TGTGCCAGCAGCCAAGCGTTGCAGGGGAGAAACACCATATATTTT. It translates to CASSQALQGRNTIYF.

The rearrangement uses TRBV5-6 and TRBJ1-1, with 10 positions matching TRBD1. This CDR3 contains 17 residues. The ends lost 2 bases at V and 5 bases at J; junction bases unmatched: 12. The germline V gene has CDR1 SGHDT and CDR2 YYEEEE. Here the CDR3 reads CASSLYGTGDFWTEAFF. CDR3 DNA sequence: TGTGCCAGCAGCTTATACGGGACAGGGGATTTTTGGACTGAAGCTTTCTTT.

The V call is TRBV29-1, the J call TRBJ1-2; 7 bases agree with TRBD1. Germline V gene sequence: CDR1 SQVTM, CDR2 ANQGSEA. The length of the CDR3 is 12 residues. With V trimmed by 5 bases and J by 4 bases, 4 bases remained unmatched. The CDR3 is CSVSDRSYGYTF. The DNA for the CDR3 is TGCAGCGTTTCGGACAGGAGCTATGGCTACACCTTC.

The chain is built from TRBV15 and TRBJ2-2; 8 positions match TRBD2. Germline V gene sequence: CDR1 LNHNV, CDR2 YYDKDF (reference sequence). V lost 1 base and J lost 4; bases outside the gene matches: 5. The CDR3 is made up of 16 amino acids. The CDR3 DNA sequence: TGTGCCACCAGCAGAGGGGGCGGGGGGCCCACCGGGGAGCTGTTTTTT. Protein: CATSRGGGGPTGELFF.

This clone was recorded once. The rearrangement uses TRBV7-2 and TRBJ2-2; the match to TRBD2 covers 10 bases. This CDR3 has 16 residues. The V gene end was trimmed by 2 bases and the J gene end by 1 base; junction bases not matched to a gene: 1. Per the germline V gene, CDR1 is SGHTA and CDR2 is FQGNSA. CDR3 nucleotides: TGTGCCAGCAGCTTACTAGCGGGGGTGAACACCGGGGAGCTGTTTTTT. Translating gives CASSLLAGVNTGELFF.